The next 29 T cell receptor beta chains were all read from a single sample in a study of T cells expressing NK-cell markers. No DNA is given; TCRdb re-called the 5' RACE reads and lists each CDR3 protein once. Reported are under 600,000 distinct CDR3 sequences; the ten largest clones contain more than 1.4%. The sample taken for sequencing was blood T cells: a sorted CD56 or NKG2C T cell subset, CD4+ or CD8+ T cells, or bulk PBMC T cells (not recorded which). All receptors derive from a woman aged 45 to 65 in good health.

The chain uses TRBV18 and TRBJ2-5; without DNA, the TCRdb call of TRBD2 cannot be checked. The CDR3 runs 16 residues. Germline-derived CDR1 and CDR2 are KGHSH and LQKENI. The CDR3 loop is CASSPGFGREQETQYF.

The CDR3 loop reads CATSDPGQGRADTQYF. The V gene is TRBV24-1, the J gene TRBJ2-3; TCRdb lists TRBD1, though no DNA is available to test this call. In germline, CDR1 is KGHDR, CDR2 SFDVKD. This CDR3 has 16 amino acids.

The chain combines TRBV7-9 with TRBJ2-1; the TRBD1 assignment by TCRdb is unverifiable without DNA. CDR3 length equals 14 residues. Germline CDR1 SEHNR, CDR2 FQNEAQ (reference sequence). CDR3 residues: CASSLARGVNEQFF. Combining the CDR3 with reference TRBV7-9 and TRBJ2-1 gives the whole variable domain DTGVSQNPRHKITKRGQNVTFRCDPISEHNRLYWYRQTLGQGPEFLTYFQNEAQLEKSRLLSDRFSAERPKGSFSTLEIQRTEQGDSAMYLCASSLARGVNEQFFGPGTRLTVL.

The chain carries TRBV29-1 and TRBJ1-2; the D call from TCRdb, TRBD1, cannot be confirmed without DNA. The CDR3 is 12 amino acids. Per germline, CDR1 SQVTM and CDR2 ANQGSEA. CDR3 region: CSVARGAGGYTF.

The chain uses TRBV6-5 and TRBJ1-4. This CDR3 has 14 amino acids. Germline lookup yields CDR1 MNHEY and CDR2 SVGAGI. The CDR3 spells CASNSGRLGEKLFF.

J is TRBJ2-1 and V is TRBV7-3; with no DNA, the TCRdb D assignment of TRBD2 cannot be verified. The CDR3 totals 15 residues. Germline V gives CDR1 SGHTA, CDR2 FQGTGA. The CDR3 spells CASSKSGMAYNEQFF.

The CDR3 loop reads CASSQLGQGWRAFF. This chain joins TRBV16 and TRBJ1-1; TCRdb's D call of TRBD1 is untestable without DNA. CDR1 KGHSY and CDR2 FQNENV come from the germline V gene. The CDR3 consists of 14 residues.

V is TRBV5-1 and J is TRBJ2-7; checking the TCRdb D call of TRBD2 is not possible without DNA. Germline-derived CDR1 and CDR2 are SGHRS and YFSETQ. This CDR3 contains 13 residues. The CDR3 is CANPQGPPYEQYF.

The chain joins TRBV19 to TRBJ2-5; TCRdb picks TRBD2, but there is no DNA to check that call. The CDR3 totals 15 residues. In germline, CDR1 is LNHDA, CDR2 SQIVND (reference sequence). CDR3 amino acids: CASSTGTSGPETQYF. Full variable domain (missing parts from reference TRBV19 and TRBJ2-5): DGGITQSPKYLFRKEGQNVTLSCEQNLNHDAMYWYRQDPGQGLRLIYYSQIVNDFQKGDIAEGYSVSREKKESFPLTVTSAQKNPTAFYLCASSTGTSGPETQYFGPGTRLLVL.

This chain uses TRBV4-1 with TRBJ2-1; TCRdb designates TRBD1, a call that cannot be tested without DNA. This CDR3 is built from 15 residues. Germline V gene data show CDR1 as MGHRA and CDR2 as YSYEKL. CDR3 in amino acids: CASRDLGGSYNEQFF.

The V and J genes are TRBV3-1 and TRBJ1-2; there is no DNA to check the TCRdb D call of TRBD1. Germline V gives CDR1 LGHDT, CDR2 YNNKEL (reference sequence). The CDR3 covers 13 residues. The chain's CDR3 is CASSPLGGGGITF.

V usage is TRBV11-1 and J usage is TRBJ2-2; TCRdb lists TRBD1, though no DNA is available to test this call. Per germline, CDR1 SGHAT and CDR2 FQDESV (reference sequence). The CDR3 is 16 amino acids. The CDR3 loop is CASSPETGANTGELFF.

The chain links TRBV7-2 to TRBJ2-4; TCRdb indicates TRBD1, and absent DNA this call remains unverified. The CDR3 runs 15 residues. Germline V gene data show CDR1 as SGHTA and CDR2 as FQGNSA. The CDR3: CASSLVRGPADIQYF. Based on the CDR3 plus reference TRBV7-2 and TRBJ2-4, the full variable domain is GAGVSQSPSNKVTEKGKDVELRCDPISGHTALYWYRQSLGQGLEFLIYFQGNSAPDKSGLPSDRFSAERTGGSVSTLTIQRTQQEDSAVYLCASSLVRGPADIQYFGAGTRLSVL.

The chain employs TRBV20-1 and TRBJ2-3; the D call of TRBD2 rests on TCRdb alone, since no DNA is present to check it. The germline V gene has CDR1 DFQATT and CDR2 SNEGSKA (reference sequence). CDR3 length: 15 residues. The CDR3: CSAKPSGTYTDTQYF.

The V gene is TRBV20-1, the J gene TRBJ1-5; without DNA, the TCRdb call of TRBD1 cannot be checked. CDR1 and CDR2 (germline): DFQATT, SNEGSKA (reference sequence). This CDR3 contains 12 residues. CDR3 in amino acids: CSGGRVNQPQHF.

The chain couples TRBV12-3 or TRBV12-4 to TRBJ1-3; TCRdb selects TRBD1, and the lack of DNA leaves this call unchecked. This CDR3 contains 14 residues. This CDR3 is CASSYGQGRNTIYF.

V usage is TRBV5-4 and J usage is TRBJ2-4; TCRdb lists TRBD2, though no DNA is available to test this call. CDR1 SGHNT and CDR2 YYREEE come from the germline V gene (reference sequence). The CDR3 loop spans 16 amino acids. The CDR3 here is CASSDPTSGAKNIQYF.

The V call is TRBV6-5, the J call TRBJ1-1; lacking DNA, the TRBD1 call made by TCRdb goes unchecked. Germline values: CDR1 MNHEY, CDR2 SVGAGI. The CDR3 loop spans 16 amino acids. CDR3 sequence reads: CASRPLGTGWELGAFF.

The chain links TRBV27 to TRBJ2-2. Per germline, CDR1 MNHEY and CDR2 SMNVEV (reference sequence). This CDR3 is 14 amino acids long. CDR3 protein: CASRGWEGTGELFF.

The J gene is TRBJ2-5, the V gene TRBV20-1; TCRdb indicates TRBD2, and absent DNA this call remains unverified. From germline, CDR1 is DFQATT and CDR2 SNEGSKA (reference sequence). CDR3 length equals 13 residues. CDR3 amino acids: CSVAPLVQETQYF.

The rearrangement joins TRBV20-1 to TRBJ2-3; TCRdb designates TRBD1, a call that cannot be tested without DNA. CDR1 DFQATT and CDR2 SNEGSKA come from the germline V gene (reference sequence). CDR3 length: 15 residues. CDR3 loop: CSARPFLGSTDTQYF.

The chain uses TRBV5-1 and TRBJ2-1; TCRdb returns TRBD2, unconfirmable since there is no DNA. Germline loops: CDR1 SGHRS, CDR2 YFSETQ. The CDR3 is made up of 15 amino acids. The CDR3 reads CASSGIAGGNNEQFF.

The chain links TRBV5-1 to TRBJ2-7; TCRdb designates TRBD2, a call that cannot be tested without DNA. CDR3 length: 15 residues. CDR1 and CDR2 (germline): SGHRS, YFSETQ. This CDR3 is CASSLGAGARWEQYF.

V gene TRBV7-2 combines with J gene TRBJ2-3; the D call from TCRdb, TRBD2, cannot be confirmed without DNA. In germline, CDR1 is SGHTA, CDR2 FQGNSA. This CDR3 has 18 amino acids. CDR3 amino acids: CASSSGLAGGTGTDTQYF.

The chain recombines TRBV3-1 with TRBJ2-3; the TRBD1 assignment by TCRdb is unverifiable without DNA. CDR1 and CDR2 from the germline V gene are LGHDT and YNNKEL (reference sequence). CDR3 length: 18 residues. CDR3 in amino acids: CASSQRPGSLGYTDTQYF.

The genes are TRBV28 and TRBJ2-1; absent DNA, TCRdb's TRBD1 call cannot be checked. The CDR3 runs to 16 residues. Germline V gene data show CDR1 as MDHEN and CDR2 as SYDVKM. CDR3 region: CASSPQGARGGNEQFF.

This chain joins TRBV2 and TRBJ2-7. This CDR3 comprises 13 residues. Germline CDR1 reads SNHLY; CDR2 reads FYNNEI. CDR3 in amino acids: CASSQKGINEQYF.

The rearrangement links TRBV5-1 to TRBJ2-5; TCRdb reports TRBD1, a call that lacks DNA to check it against. Germline V gene data show CDR1 as SGHRS and CDR2 as YFSETQ. The CDR3 sequence is 15 residues long. The CDR3 protein is CASYPGTGPGETQYF.

The chain combines TRBV18 with TRBJ2-2; TCRdb's D call, TRBD1, is unchecked because there is no DNA. CDR1 and CDR2 (germline): KGHSH, LQKENI. The CDR3 consists of 16 residues. The CDR3 reads CASSRTAGQDIGELFF.